This entry is about one T cell receptor (beta chain). What antigen it recognizes has not been identified. Each CD8+ T cell subset was flow-sorted in triplicate, with fewer than 350,000 cells per subset placed directly into RLT lysis buffer. Naive CD8+ T cells were defined stringently as CD45RO-CCR7+CD27+CD95- to exclude memory contaminants. Standard density gradient centrifugation was used to isolate peripheral blood mononuclear cells from buffy coats. A FACSAria III was used to flow-sort naive CXCR3-negative and CXCR3-positive CD8+ T cells. Total RNA was extracted from sorted cells using an RNeasy Mini Kit. This sample is part of a study of CXCR3-negative and CXCR3-positive naive CD8 T cells (dated by TCRdb to about 2019). General notes on the study: In total, roughly 140 million TRB reads were obtained, which works out to roughly 1.5 +/- 0.3 million reads per library. The diversity and physicochemical repertoire analyses included ten to eleven donors pooled from two independent experiments. The TRBV-TRBJ cluster analysis covered naive subsets from 5 or 6 donors and memory cells from 3 donors.

General conclusions and limits of the study: Freshly isolated PBMCs were used for most assays because CXCR3 expression went down partially after cryopreservation. TRB CDR3s from CXCR3-positive naive cells showed higher hydrophobicity (lower Kidera factor 4), lower energy, and higher strength and volume indices than CXCR3-negative naive cells. Within the same donor, TRBV-TRBJ usage looked similar between naive CXCR3-negative and CXCR3-positive cells, but memory cells had distinct patterns. Surface CD5, linked to self-reactivity in mice, was comparable between naive subsets; TCR interaction strength was therefore also inferred from TRB CDR3 physicochemical properties. Both naive subsets had comparably high repertoire diversity, while memory CD8+ T cells had much lower repertoire diversity.

The CDR3 contains 15 residues, cysteine and phenylalanine counted. No DNA is given. The germline V gene supplies CDR1 MDHEN and CDR2 SYDVKM. Sequenced using a NextSeq 550. The Human TCR Profiling Kit (MiLaboratory) was used to make UMI-labeled 5' RACE TRB cDNA libraries. cDNA synthesis used the entire amount of extracted RNA, and PCR amplification then used the entire amount of cDNA produced. Libraries were prepared in parallel with an identical number of PCR cycles. The authors' pipeline ran thus. MIGEC and MiXCR extracted about 48,000 +/- 9,800 unique UMI-labeled TRB cDNA molecules per library, requiring at least two reads per UMI. An average of around 40,000 +/- 10,000 functional in-frame TRB CDR3 nucleotide clonotypes without stop codons was found per library. After each sample was downsampled to 5000 UMI-labeled TRB molecules, VDJtools was used to calculate diversity metrics such as normalized Shannon-Wiener and Chao1. VDJtools was used to calculate clonotype-size-weighted physicochemical properties of the central five CDR3 residues, namely interaction energy, strength, volume and Kidera factor 4. TCRdb reprocessed the public reads and reports one entry per CDR3 protein sequence, without DNA. TCRdb's processing, not the authors' own work, is the source of the V and J calls. This sample's records show about 53,000 distinct CDR3 sequences. Approximately 0.42% of the sample is held by the ten biggest clonotypes.

Sequences were obtained from naive CXCR3- CD8+ T cells from blood. This specimen's cell subset or site label, per the study, means: CD45RO-CCR7+CD27+CD95- naive CD8+ T cells lacking CXCR3 (TNR3-). Recombination linked TRBV28 to TRBJ2-6; TCRdb picks TRBD1, but there is no DNA to check that call. The TCR was taken from a human donor in good health. Some clones in this sample may be carry-over from other donors' samples. The CDR3 in this case is CASRWTGYGANVLTF.